A single sample is the source of the 18 T cell receptor beta chains below, sequenced in a study of follicular helper T cells after annual influenza vaccination. Sequencing used immunoSEQ multiplex PCR; TCRdb keeps in-frame clones, though not all of them. The sample contains roughly 7,000 clones, over 75% of which appear only once. Time point specified: 2015-2016 season, 7 days after influenza vaccination. The sample consisted of CXCR5+ CD38- circulating T follicular helper cells from blood, taken 7 days after influenza vaccination. The subset is: circulating Tfh, non-naive CD4+CXCR5+PD-1+ (ICOS+CD38+ or ICOS-CD38-). The receptors stem from an adult who received the influenza vaccine.

The V call is TRBV7-3, the J call TRBJ2-2; 9 nucleotides match TRBD2. The germline V gene encodes CDR1 SGHTA and CDR2 FQGTGA. V lost 5 bases and J lost 6; bases outside the gene matches: 10. This CDR3 has 16 amino acids. The CDR3 loop reads CASSHYSGRKSGELFF. Here the CDR3 DNA reads TGTGCCAGCAGCCACTATAGCGGGAGAAAATCCGGGGAGCTGTTTTTT.

The V and J genes are TRBV6-6 and TRBJ1-5; D perhaps matches TRBD1 (5 bases). This CDR3 region has 16 residues. The germline gives CDR1 MNHNY, CDR2 SVGAGI (reference sequence). V gave up 0 bases and J gave up 7 bases, with 16 bases separating them. The CDR3 nucleotides are TGTGCCAGCAGTTACTCTGTGCCGGGGGGACGGCAGCCCCAGCATTTT. It codes for CASSYSVPGGRQPQHF.

The chain recombines TRBV6-5 with TRBJ2-7, with D unclear. The V gene's germline CDR1 is MNHEY and CDR2 SVGAGI. V lost 3 bases, J lost 1 base, and 13 bases lay in between. This CDR3 comprises 15 residues. CDR3 sequence (DNA): TGTGCCAGCAGTTATGATCAGGTTGCATCCTACGAGCAGTACTTC. Residues: CASSYDQVASYEQYF.

This clone was seen more than once but under ten times. The rearrangement joins TRBV7-8 to TRBJ2-7; the match to TRBD1 covers 8 bases. This CDR3 has 14 amino acids. The J segment lost 6 bases and the V segment lost 3 bases, leaving 7 bases of the junction unmatched. Germline lookup yields CDR1 SGHVS and CDR2 FQNEAQ. CDR3 amino acids: CASSFRGHPSEQYF. The CDR3 DNA reads as TGTGCCAGCAGCTTCAGGGGGCACCCCTCCGAGCAGTACTTC.

V is TRBV6-4 and J is TRBJ2-2; D might be TRBD1 (6 bases). Germline V CDR1 and CDR2: MRHNA, SNTAGT. V was pared by 4 bases and J by 5 bases, with 14 bases between. The CDR3 length is 15 residues. The CDR3 region is CASSAGQGLTGELFF. CDR3 in DNA: TGTGCCAGCAGTGCTGGCCAGGGGTTAACCGGGGAGCTGTTTTTT.

V and J are TRBV2 and TRBJ2-7; D ambiguous. The CDR3 extends over 12 amino acids. Trimming took 8 bases from V and 3 from J, leaving 11 bases between them. The germline CDR1 and CDR2 sequences are SNHLY and FYNNEI. CDR3 coding DNA: TGTGCCAGCCTTAGGCTCAGCTACGAGCAGTACTTC. Amino acid sequence: CASLRLSYEQYF.

The chain links TRBV10-2 to TRBJ2-1; TRBD2 matches at 11 bases. Germline loops: CDR1 WSHSY, CDR2 SAAADI. The CDR3 totals 14 residues. V lost 6 bases and J lost 3; bases outside the gene matches: 1. CDR3 in DNA: TGCGCCAGCAGCGGGACTAGCGGCTACAATGAGCAGTTCTTC. Residues: CASSGTSGYNEQFF.

V is TRBV15 and J is TRBJ2-7; 8 nucleotides line up with TRBD1. Germline CDR1 LNHNV, CDR2 YYDKDF (reference sequence). This CDR3 has 13 amino acids. With V trimmed by 4 bases and J by 3 bases, 2 bases remained unmatched. The CDR3 DNA sequence: TGTGCCACCAGCAAAGGACAGGGCTACGAGCAGTACGTC. As protein: CATSKGQGYEQYV.

This chain uses TRBV7-8 with TRBJ2-1; 10 bases line up with TRBD2. This CDR3 spans 18 amino acids. Trimming took 3 bases from V and 4 from J; bases not matched to a gene: 12. Germline CDR1 reads SGHVS; CDR2 reads FQNEAQ. CDR3 sequence: CASSFIAGGSVGYNEQFF. The CDR3 DNA reads as TGTGCCAGCAGCTTTATAGCGGGAGGATCGGTGGGTTACAATGAGCAGTTCTTC. Full variable domain (rest looked up from reference TRBV7-8 and TRBJ2-1): GAGVSQSPRYKVAKRGQDVALRCDPISGHVSLFWYQQALGQGPEFLTYFQNEAQLDKSGLPSDRFFAERPEGSVSTLKIQRTQQEDSAVYLCASSFIAGGSVGYNEQFFGPGTRLTVL.

This chain uses TRBV5-6 with TRBJ2-2; 10 nucleotides line up with TRBD1. With 3 bases clipped from V and 3 bases from J, the junction kept 2 bases outside the gene matches. From germline, CDR1 is SGHDT and CDR2 YYEEEE. This CDR3 contains 15 residues. The CDR3: CASSWGTGDTGELFF. DNA for the CDR3: TGTGCCAGCAGCTGGGGGACAGGGGACACCGGGGAGCTGTTTTTT. Complete variable domain (other parts from reference TRBV5-6 and TRBJ2-2): DAGVTQSPTHLIKTRGQQVTLRCSPKSGHDTVSWYQQALGQGPQFIFQYYEEEERQRGNFPDRFSGHQFPNYSSELNVNALLLGDSALYLCASSWGTGDTGELFFGEGSRLTVL.

This chain links TRBV5-1 with TRBJ2-5, with TRBD1 matching over 7 bases. V gave up 4 bases and J gave up 2 bases; unmatched junction bases: 5. The CDR3 loop spans 14 amino acids. Germline V gene lookup returns CDR1 SGHRS and CDR2 YFSETQ. CDR3 DNA: TGCGCCAGCAGCACCGGGACAGAACAAGAGACCCAGTACTTC. This gives the protein CASSTGTEQETQYF.

The chain has TRBV30 and TRBJ2-5; either TRBD1 or TRBD2 may supply D (5 bases each). Trimming took 5 bases from V and 3 from J, leaving 16 bases between them. This CDR3 has 14 amino acids. Germline CDR1 reads GTSNPN; CDR2 reads SVGIG (reference sequence). The CDR3 sequence is CAWHPGRREETQYF. CDR3 bases: TGTGCCTGGCATCCGGGACGGAGAGAAGAGACCCAGTACTTC.

The V and J genes are TRBV27 and TRBJ2-7, with 10 bases identical to TRBD1. The CDR3 totals 13 residues. The germline V gene encodes CDR1 MNHEY and CDR2 SMNVEV (reference sequence). The trim removed 0 bases at V and 12 bases at J, leaving 5 bases unmatched. The CDR3 nucleotides read TGTGCCAGCAGTTTATCAGGACAGGGGGTGCGGTACTTC. Protein product: CASSLSGQGVRYF.

The V and J genes are TRBV30 and TRBJ2-7, with D possibly TRBD1 on 7 matching bases. The CDR3 length is 13 residues. V was clipped by 7 bases and J by 4 bases, with 17 bases between them. Germline V gene lookup returns CDR1 GTSNPN and CDR2 SVGIG (reference sequence). The CDR3: CASRRDSIYEQYF. DNA of the CDR3: TGTGCCTCGAGGCGGGACAGCATTTACGAGCAGTACTTC.

The genes are TRBV13 and TRBJ2-7; D gene unclear. The CDR3 has 13 residues. V lost 0 bases to trimming and J lost 1 base, with 4 bases between them. The germline V gene has CDR1 PRHDT and CDR2 FYEKMQ (reference sequence). The CDR3, as DNA: TGTGCCAGCAGCTTAGGCCGTTCCTACGAGCAGTACTTC. Translation: CASSLGRSYEQYF.

The CDR3: CASSPGAVNQPQHF. The CDR3 bases are TGCGCCAGCAGCCCTGGGGCAGTCAATCAGCCCCAGCATTTT. The chain combines TRBV5-1 with TRBJ1-5; D might be TRBD1 (5 bases). This CDR3 region has 14 residues. The germline V gene encodes CDR1 SGHRS and CDR2 YFSETQ. The V end was cut by 4 bases, the J end by 3 bases, with 11 bases between.

This clone showed up just once. The chain carries TRBV4-1 and TRBJ2-1, with a weak D call TRBD2 (6 bases). The CDR3 extends over 14 amino acids. Trimming took off 5 bases at V and 8 bases at J, with 16 bases between the two ends. The germline gives CDR1 MGHRA, CDR2 YSYEKL. The CDR3 DNA reads TGCGCCAGCAGCATCTCTAGCGTAATGGATGAGCAGTTCTTC. This sequence encodes CASSISSVMDEQFF.

V usage is TRBV13 and J usage is TRBJ2-5; 14 nucleotides align to TRBD2. The CDR3 consists of 18 residues. Germline lookup yields CDR1 PRHDT and CDR2 FYEKMQ (reference sequence). Trimming cost V 2 bases and J 5 bases; bases outside gene matches: 10. The CDR3 sequence is CASSLQPWTSGRFETQYF. CDR3 coding DNA: TGTGCCAGCAGCTTACAACCCTGGACTAGCGGGAGGTTTGAGACCCAGTACTTC.